These 29 T cell receptor beta chains were sequenced from one sample in a study of blood T cell repertoires in COVID-19. Here immunoSEQ multiplex PCR was the method, and the copy in TCRdb shows in-frame clones only, minus some. The table includes about 300,000 clones, 70% to 90% detected once. Sequenced material: PBMCs or T cells enriched from blood (not recorded which). The receptors derive from a woman aged 25-40 years who had recovered from COVID-19.

The chain couples TRBV6-5 to TRBJ1-3; 8 bases fit TRBD1. CDR3 length equals 14 residues. CDR1 MNHEY and CDR2 SVGAGI come from the germline V gene. V was pared by 4 bases and J by 6 bases, with 5 bases of the junction left unmatched. The CDR3 loop reads CASSSRTGPNTIYF. In nucleotides, the CDR3 is TGTGCCAGCAGTTCCCGGACAGGGCCAAACACCATATATTTT.

This sequence joins TRBV21-1 and TRBJ1-1; the D call of TRBD1 is as the table states it, not checked on the DNA. TRBV21-1 is given as a pseudogene. The CDR3 covers 18 residues. The CDR3 bases are TGTGCCAGCAGCAAAGCCAGACCTTGGGACAGGGGGAACACTGAAGCTTTCTTT. Amino acids: CASSKARPWDRGNTEAFF.

This chain joins TRBV6-1 and TRBJ1-2, with 7 bases fitting TRBD1. CDR3 size: 15 residues. V lost 2 bases to trimming and J lost 4 bases; unmatched junction nucleotides: 7. CDR1 is MNHNS and CDR2 is SASEGT in the germline V gene. CDR3 loop: CASSERAGGAYGYTF. The CDR3 DNA reads as TGTGCCAGCAGTGAACGGGCAGGGGGAGCCTATGGCTACACCTTC.

The chain couples TRBV6-1 to TRBJ1-2; D not certain. Germline V gives CDR1 MNHNS, CDR2 SASEGT. Trimming stripped 3 bases from V and 6 bases from J, with 8 bases between. CDR3 length equals 12 residues. The CDR3 DNA reads as TGTGCCAGCAGTGACAGGTTGGATGGCTACACCTTC. Translating it yields CASSDRLDGYTF.

The gene calls are TRBV9 and TRBJ2-1; 7 positions match TRBD2. The V and J ends lost 0 bases and 3 bases, in that order; junction bases with no gene match: 3. Germline CDR1 is SGDLS and CDR2 is YYNGEE. CDR3 length equals 15 residues. The DNA of the CDR3 is TGTGCCAGCAGCGTAGATGGGGGGGTCTACAATGAGCAGTTCTTC. Translation: CASSVDGGVYNEQFF.

This clone was counted a single time. This chain joins TRBV7-3 and TRBJ1-2; D may be TRBD1 (6 bases). Trimming left V 3 bases short and J 13 bases short, with 18 bases between. The CDR3 covers 13 residues. The germline V gene encodes CDR1 SGHTA and CDR2 FQGTGA. CDR3 nucleotide sequence: TGTGCCAGCAGCTTGAGACCAGCGGGGGCGGTCACCTTC. Its protein is CASSLRPAGAVTF.

This clone was picked up one time. The chain recombines TRBV24-1 with TRBJ1-1; TRBD1 matches 8 bases. The germline V gene has CDR1 KGHDR and CDR2 SFDVKD. The V segment lost 0 bases and the J segment 4 bases; nucleotides outside the gene matches: 6. This CDR3 spans 16 amino acids. The CDR3 sequence is CATSDLGQGRGTEAFF. The CDR3 region has the DNA TGTGCCACCAGTGATTTGGGACAGGGACGGGGCACTGAAGCTTTCTTT.

The gene calls are TRBV4-2 and TRBJ1-2; 7 nucleotides match TRBD1. This CDR3 contains 19 residues. The germline V gene encodes CDR1 LGHNA and CDR2 YNFKEQ. V dropped 1 base and J dropped 3; count of bases not matched to a gene: 17. Here the CDR3 DNA reads TGTGCCAGCAGCCAAGTGAATCCCAGGGACAGCCATCTAGACTATGGCTACACCTTC. Its protein is CASSQVNPRDSHLDYGYTF.

The chain employs TRBV25-1 and TRBJ2-6; 8 nucleotides line up with TRBD1. Looked up from germline, CDR1 is MGHDK and CDR2 is SYGVNS. This CDR3 has 15 amino acids. Trimming took 6 bases from V and 2 from J; bases not matched to a gene: 3. CDR3 region: CASSPGGAGANVLTF. Written as DNA, the CDR3 is TGTGCCAGCAGCCCAGGGGGCGCTGGGGCCAACGTCCTGACTTTC.

In this sample, this clone turned up once. The chain carries TRBV7-3 and TRBJ1-4; 9 nucleotides match TRBD1. Trimming removed 5 bases from V and 7 bases from J; junction bases left unmatched: 8. Germline V gene lookup returns CDR1 SGHTA and CDR2 FQGTGA. CDR3 length: 15 amino acids. CDR3 coding DNA: TGTGCCAGCAGCCGGAGACAGGGGGGAGGTGAAAAACTGTTTTTT. It codes for CASSRRQGGGEKLFF.

This clone was observed a single time. The V and J genes are TRBV6-6 and TRBJ2-7, with TRBD2 identical over 7 bases. Trimming at V came to 6 bases and at J to 2 bases, leaving 10 bases not matched to a gene. The CDR3 sequence is 15 residues long. Germline V gene lookup returns CDR1 MNHNY and CDR2 SVGAGI (reference sequence). The CDR3 DNA reads as TGTGCCAGCAGCGAAGGGGCGGGGGTTGCCTACGAGCAGTACTTC. It encodes CASSEGAGVAYEQYF.

The rearrangement joins TRBV4-2 to TRBJ1-1, with a possible D match to TRBD1 (6 bases). V dropped 0 bases and J dropped 1 base, with 6 bases sitting between them. There are 14 residues in the CDR3. Germline V gene data show CDR1 as LGHNA and CDR2 as YNFKEQ. CDR3 amino acids: CASSQEDRNTEAFF. In DNA, the CDR3 is TGTGCCAGCAGCCAAGAGGACAGGAACACTGAAGCTTTCTTT.

The rearrangement uses TRBV15 and TRBJ1-1; the D gene is possibly TRBD1 (5 bases). This CDR3 is 14 amino acids long. CDR1 LNHNV and CDR2 YYDKDF come from the germline V gene (reference sequence). The V and J ends lost 1 base and 3 bases respectively, with 9 bases between them. As DNA, the CDR3 is TGTGCCACCAGCAGAGTAGGGGTGGACACTGAAGCTTTCTTT. This encodes CATSRVGVDTEAFF.

This clone was detected once. This rearrangement joins TRBV10-1 to TRBJ1-5; D may be TRBD1 (6 bases). Germline V gene data show CDR1 as WNHNN and CDR2 as SYGVQD (reference sequence). The CDR3 contains 14 residues. V gave up 6 bases and J gave up 6 bases, with 15 bases separating them. CDR3 sequence: CASSNHRDGQPQHF. CDR3 nucleotides: TGCGCCAGCAGCAACCACAGGGACGGTCAGCCCCAGCATTTT.

This clone was picked up a small number of times. The same CDR3 arises from other DNA sequences in this sample as well. The chain employs TRBV5-1 and TRBJ1-1; TRBD1 matches at 7 bases. V trimming: 0 bases; J trimming: 3 bases; junction bases outside the gene matches: 2. The CDR3 extends over 14 amino acids. The germline V gene has CDR1 SGHRS and CDR2 YFSETQ. In DNA form, the CDR3 reads TGCGCCAGCAGCTTGGCAGGGGGGTACACTGAAGCTTTCTTT. The encoded protein is CASSLAGGYTEAFF.

The CDR3 DNA sequence: TGTGCCAGCAGCCCCGGGTATGGTACGCAGTATTTT. This encodes CASSPGYGTQYF. The V call is TRBV12-3 or TRBV12-4, the J call TRBJ2-3; the D is unclear. Trimming cost V 6 bases and J 8 bases, with 12 bases left between them. The CDR3 covers 12 residues.

This chain joins TRBV5-5 and TRBJ1-1; 8 nucleotides agree with TRBD1. V lost 4 bases to trimming and J lost 0 bases; unmatched junction nucleotides: 5. Germline V gives CDR1 SGHKS, CDR2 YYEKEE (reference sequence). The CDR3 consists of 15 residues. The CDR3 reads CASSAGTGLNTEAFF. The CDR3 nucleotides are TGTGCCAGCAGCGCCGGGACAGGCTTGAACACTGAAGCTTTCTTT.

There are a few counts of this clone. This sample includes further DNA sequences coding for the same CDR3. This chain connects TRBV2 to TRBJ2-7, with 8 bases lining up with TRBD1. This CDR3 is 13 amino acids long. Germline CDR1 SNHLY, CDR2 FYNNEI. V was clipped by 6 bases and J by 1 base; unmatched bases: 2. The CDR3 DNA follows: TGTGCCAGCAGAGACAGGGGATCCTACGAGCAGTACTTC. Translation gives CASRDRGSYEQYF.

V gene TRBV10-3 combines with J gene TRBJ1-2; 9 nucleotides match TRBD1. The germline V gene has CDR1 ENHRY and CDR2 SYGVKD. V lost 9 bases and J lost 8; bases outside the gene matches: 4. The CDR3 has 11 residues. The CDR3 nucleotides read TGTGCCATTCGGACAGGGGACGGCTACACCTTC. It yields the protein CAIRTGDGYTF.

This clone turned up a few times. This chain connects TRBV5-1 to TRBJ2-1, with 9 bases matching TRBD2. V trimming: 6 bases; J trimming: 4 bases; junction bases outside the gene matches: 8. From germline, CDR1 is SGHRS and CDR2 YFSETQ. This CDR3 contains 15 residues. The CDR3 nucleotides are TGCGCCAGCACCCCTGGGCGGGGGGGTTACAATGAGCAGTTCTTC. This sequence encodes CASTPGRGGYNEQFF.

The chain is built from TRBV30 and TRBJ1-1; D unresolved. Germline CDR1 is GTSNPN and CDR2 is SVGIG (reference sequence). The CDR3 is 12 amino acids. Trimming left V 4 bases short and J 3 bases short, with 9 bases between. The chain's CDR3 is CAWTLSDTEAFF. DNA for the CDR3: TGTGCCTGGACCCTCTCGGACACTGAAGCTTTCTTT.

The CDR3, as DNA: TGTGCCAGCAGCTTAAGGGGGGGTTTGAGCTATGGCTACACCTTC. It encodes CASSLRGGLSYGYTF. The rearrangement uses TRBV5-4 and TRBJ1-2; the D gene is possibly TRBD1 (6 bases). Trimming left V 2 bases short and J 4 bases short, with 15 bases between. Germline CDR1 reads SGHNT; CDR2 reads YYREEE (reference sequence). The CDR3 spans 15 residues.

This chain uses TRBV6-5 with TRBJ1-1, with a possible D match to TRBD1 (5 bases). Germline V gene sequence: CDR1 MNHEY, CDR2 SVGAGI. Trimming cost V 0 bases and J 6 bases, with 11 bases left between them. The CDR3 is 14 residues long. CDR3 protein: CASSYSSGFAEAFF. CDR3 bases: TGTGCCAGCAGTTACTCCTCAGGGTTTGCTGAAGCTTTCTTT.

As regards this clone: This specimen includes other DNA sequences encoding the same CDR3. J is TRBJ1-5 and V is TRBV30, with D maybe TRBD1 (5 bases). This CDR3 comprises 16 residues. With 2 bases removed from V and 3 bases from J, the gap between germline ends came to 17 bases. CDR1 and CDR2 from the germline V gene are GTSNPN and SVGIG (reference sequence). The CDR3 spells CAWSRPGTANNQPQHF. CDR3 sequence (DNA): TGTGCCTGGAGTCGACCCGGGACTGCAAACAATCAGCCCCAGCATTTT.

The J gene is TRBJ1-2, the V gene TRBV12-2; the table's D call, TRBD1, was not checked against the DNA. TRBV12-2 is deemed a pseudogene. The CDR3 loop spans 15 amino acids. The CDR3 spells CASRPRQGRSKGYTF. Here the CDR3 DNA reads TGTGCAAGTCGCCCCCGACAGGGAAGGTCGAAGGGCTACACCTTC.

This chain connects TRBV6-5 to TRBJ1-1; weak D call: TRBD1 (5 bases). Germline CDR1 MNHEY, CDR2 SVGAGI. This CDR3 is built from 14 residues. V was clipped by 10 bases and J by 0 bases, with 15 bases between them. The chain's CDR3 is CATLPGGVNTEAFF. The CDR3 region has the DNA TGTGCCACTTTACCTGGGGGGGTGAACACTGAAGCTTTCTTT.

The gene calls are TRBV6-2 or TRBV6-3 and TRBJ2-5, with 10 bases aligning to TRBD1. The CDR3 contains 18 residues. Unmatched junction bases numbered 17, after V lost 6 bases and J lost 4 bases. Germline lookup yields CDR1 MNHEY and CDR2 SVGEGT. The CDR3 coding sequence is TGTGCCAGCAGCACCCCTGACAGGGGGCGCGTTTGGCCAGAGACCCAGTACTTC. This codes for CASSTPDRGRVWPETQYF.

The chain combines TRBV12-5 with TRBJ1-5; 9 bases map to TRBD1. The length of the CDR3 is 14 residues. Germline CDR1 reads LGHNT; CDR2 reads FRNRAP. The V gene end was trimmed by 6 bases and the J gene end by 9 bases; junction bases not matched to a gene: 9. The CDR3 DNA reads TGTGCTAGTGGGGAGACAGGGGGGAGCCCGCCCCAGCATTTT. Translation gives CASGETGGSPPQHF.

This chain links TRBV7-8 with TRBJ1-1; D might be TRBD1 (6 bases). The CDR3 is 17 amino acids. The germline CDR1 and CDR2 sequences are SGHVS and FQNEAQ. With 5 bases removed from V and 1 base from J, the gap between germline ends came to 20 bases. CDR3: CASSPRTGQRRNTEAFF. CDR3 nucleotide sequence: TGTGCCAGCAGCCCACGGACCGGACAGAGACGGAACACTGAAGCTTTCTTT.